Each of the 2 T cell receptor beta chains below was sequenced from the same sample in a study of cytomegalovirus exposure and HLA in healthy donors. Both 60 Vbeta primers and 13 Jbeta primers went into the PCR. Generated by immunoSEQ multiplex PCR, the TCRdb table keeps only in-frame clones and is missing some. The data contain about 160,000 clones, approximately 83% of them singletons. Sample: PBMCs. The origin of the receptors is a woman aged 18-29 years in good health and CMV-seronegative.

The V and J genes are TRBV5-6 and TRBJ2-3; 8 nucleotides line up with TRBD2. CDR1 and CDR2 from the germline V gene are SGHDT and YYEEEE. Unmatched junction bases numbered 12, after V lost 5 bases and J lost 7 bases. The CDR3 has 15 amino acids. CDR3 coding DNA: TGTGCCAGCAGTCGAGACGGGGGGGCCAAGTATACGCAGTATTTT. It yields the protein CASSRDGGAKYTQYF.

The chain has TRBV6-6 and TRBJ2-7; a possible D gene is TRBD2 (5 bases). CDR1 MNHNY and CDR2 SVGAGI come from the germline V gene (reference sequence). This CDR3 is built from 14 residues. V lost 6 bases, J lost 4 bases, and 16 bases lay in between. The chain's CDR3 is CASSPGGGTYEQYF. CDR3 sequence (DNA): TGTGCCAGCAGCCCCGGTGGAGGTACGTACGAGCAGTACTTC.